This TCR beta chain was captured in a study of T cells in narcolepsy. The overall study: Healthy controls were enrolled alongside patients with narcolepsy type 1 or type 2.

This CDR3 is built from 16 residues. Germline-derived CDR1 and CDR2 are MNHEY and SVGAGI. V gave up 0 bases and J gave up 0 bases, with 10 bases separating them. Profiling relied on immunoSEQ multiplex PCR, and the TCRdb table lists in-frame clones only, not all of them. The table includes 25,000 to 30,000 clones, approximately 80% detected once. In regard to this clone: Its antigen is not known.

Whole-study findings and limits: HCRT-specific and TRIB2-specific autoreactive clonotypes appeared among same-patient CSF and blood CD4+ clonotypes. Healthy controls reportedly lacked the autoreactive clonotypes serially found in patients' blood.

The source material was CD45RA- memory CD4+ T cells from PBMCs. The source of this sequence is a human donor with narcolepsy. The chain recombines TRBV6-5 with TRBJ2-3; D is unresolved. The CDR3 DNA reads as TGTGCCAGCAGTTACTCGATTCGCCGGAGCACAGATACGCAGTATTTT. The encoded protein is CASSYSIRRSTDTQYF.